These 21 T cell receptor beta chains originate from one sample sequenced in a study of blood T cell repertoires in COVID-19. The data were produced by immunoSEQ multiplex PCR, yet TCRdb's version contains in-frame clones alone and is incomplete. The sample yields over 150,000 clones, around 85% seen once. Material for sequencing was PBMCs or T cells enriched from blood (not recorded which). The receptors here all came from a man aged 40-49 years who had recovered from COVID-19.

J is TRBJ1-4 and V is TRBV19, with D possibly TRBD1 on 5 matching bases. The CDR3 is 12 residues long. Trimming left V 7 bases short and J 8 bases short, with 11 bases between. Germline V CDR1 and CDR2: LNHDA, SQIVND (reference sequence). The CDR3 DNA reads as TGTGCCAGTACGGGGGAAAGCGAAAAACTGTTTTTT. Residues: CASTGESEKLFF.

The V gene is TRBV19, the J gene TRBJ2-2; D is perhaps TRBD1 (6 bases). Trimming removed 3 bases at V and 3 bases at J, with 11 bases between. The CDR3 covers 15 residues. Germline CDR1 LNHDA, CDR2 SQIVND (reference sequence). The CDR3 loop reads CASSISTGYTGELFF. The DNA of the CDR3 is TGTGCCAGTAGTATTTCTACAGGGTACACCGGGGAGCTGTTTTTT. The full variable domain, completed using reference TRBV19 and TRBJ2-2, is DGGITQSPKYLFRKEGQNVTLSCEQNLNHDAMYWYRQDPGQGLRLIYYSQIVNDFQKGDIAEGYSVSREKKESFPLTVTSAQKNPTAFYLCASSISTGYTGELFFGEGSRLTVL.

The chain uses TRBV19 and TRBJ2-1; the D gene is possibly TRBD1 (6 bases). The CDR3 sequence is 16 residues long. Trimming cost V 5 bases and J 7 bases, with 21 bases left between them. The V gene's germline CDR1 is LNHDA and CDR2 SQIVND (reference sequence). The CDR3 region has the DNA TGTGCCAGTAGTGGACATAGGGGGATGTTGGGGAATGAGCAGTTCTTC. It yields the protein CASSGHRGMLGNEQFF. The variable domain in full, with the rest retrieved from reference TRBV19 and TRBJ2-1, is DGGITQSPKYLFRKEGQNVTLSCEQNLNHDAMYWYRQDPGQGLRLIYYSQIVNDFQKGDIAEGYSVSREKKESFPLTVTSAQKNPTAFYLCASSGHRGMLGNEQFFGPGTRLTVL.

The rearrangement uses TRBV2 and TRBJ2-2, with a possible D match to TRBD2 (5 bases). The germline gives CDR1 SNHLY, CDR2 FYNNEI. V was trimmed by 6 bases and J by 1 base, leaving 9 bases between them. The CDR3 consists of 14 residues. The CDR3 is CASRGSGNTGELFF. CDR3 nucleotides: TGTGCCAGCAGGGGGAGTGGGAACACCGGGGAGCTGTTTTTT. Full variable domain (outside the CDR3, taken from reference TRBV2 and TRBJ2-2): EPEVTQTPSHQVTQMGQEVILRCVPISNHLYFYWYRQILGQKVEFLVSFYNNEISEKSEIFDDQFSVERPDGSNFTLKIRSTKLEDSAMYFCASRGSGNTGELFFGEGSRLTVL.

CDR3 DNA: TGTGCCAGCAGCCCCGGACAGGGCGGGAGCACTGAAGCTTTCTTT. Its translation: CASSPGQGGSTEAFF. The chain employs TRBV3-1 (or the pseudogene TRBV3-2) and TRBJ1-1; TRBD1 aligns across 8 bases. The V gene end was trimmed by 4 bases and the J gene end by 4 bases; junction bases not matched to a gene: 8. The CDR3 contains 15 residues. Germline V gene sequence: CDR1 LGHDT, CDR2 YNNKEL (reference sequence).

This rearrangement joins TRBV5-1 to TRBJ2-4; 7 bases fit TRBD1. The CDR3 runs 15 residues. Germline-derived CDR1 and CDR2 are SGHRS and YFSETQ. The ends lost 3 bases at V and 0 bases at J; junction bases unmatched: 3. For the CDR3, the DNA is TGCGCCAGCAGCTCCGGGACAGTAGCCAAAAACATTCAGTACTTC. Protein: CASSSGTVAKNIQYF.

The rearrangement joins TRBV7-9 to TRBJ2-5; TRBD2 aligns across 10 bases. CDR3 length equals 18 residues. J was trimmed by 2 bases and V by 5 bases; bases with no gene match: 14. Germline V lookup: CDR1 SEHNR, CDR2 FQNEAQ (reference sequence). The CDR3 DNA reads TGTGCCAGCAGCGTCTGGCCAGCGGGAGGGCCGATACAAGAGACCCAGTACTTC. Its protein is CASSVWPAGGPIQETQYF.

This chain connects TRBV5-4 to TRBJ2-3; 8 positions agree with TRBD2. In germline, CDR1 is SGHNT, CDR2 YYREEE (reference sequence). This CDR3 contains 16 residues. The ends lost 1 base at V and 6 bases at J; junction bases unmatched: 10. The CDR3 sequence is CASSLWVTGRVDTQYF. CDR3 in DNA: TGTGCCAGCAGCTTGTGGGTAACCGGGAGGGTCGATACGCAGTATTTT.

The rearrangement joins TRBV9 to TRBJ2-3; D perhaps matches TRBD2 (6 bases). CDR1 and CDR2 (germline): SGDLS, YYNGEE. V was pared by 3 bases and J by 4 bases, with 18 bases between. The CDR3 totals 16 residues. The CDR3 is CASSGMGGGDADTQYF. CDR3 in DNA: TGTGCCAGCAGCGGTATGGGAGGCGGGGATGCAGATACGCAGTATTTT.

The chain uses TRBV5-6 and TRBJ1-1; no definite D call. Germline V gives CDR1 SGHDT, CDR2 YYEEEE. This CDR3 has 12 amino acids. Trimming took 4 bases from V and 8 from J, leaving 12 bases between them. CDR3 DNA sequence: TGTGCCAGCAGCCGGGAGGGATTCGAAGCTTTCTTT. Encoded protein: CASSREGFEAFF. The full variable domain, its missing parts supplied by reference TRBV5-6 and TRBJ1-1, is DAGVTQSPTHLIKTRGQQVTLRCSPKSGHDTVSWYQQALGQGPQFIFQYYEEEERQRGNFPDRFSGHQFPNYSSELNVNALLLGDSALYLCASSREGFEAFFGQGTRLTVV.

The J gene is TRBJ1-2, the V gene TRBV29-1; D is undetermined. The CDR3 is made up of 11 amino acids. Germline assignment: CDR1 SQVTM and CDR2 ANQGSEA. V was clipped by 4 bases and J by 2 bases, with 5 bases between them. The chain's CDR3 is CSVVTNYGYTF. CDR3 DNA: TGCAGCGTTGTAACAAACTATGGCTACACCTTC.

The chain couples TRBV9 to TRBJ2-5; 9 bases align to TRBD2. The germline V gene encodes CDR1 SGDLS and CDR2 YYNGEE. CDR3 length: 16 residues. V lost 4 bases and J lost 4; bases outside the gene matches: 11. The CDR3 DNA follows: TGTGCCAGCAGCCCCCCCGGTAGCGGGAGACTAGAGACCCAGTACTTC. As protein: CASSPPGSGRLETQYF.

This chain links TRBV6-5 with TRBJ2-7, with D tentatively TRBD1 (6 bases). The germline V gene has CDR1 MNHEY and CDR2 SVGAGI. V lost 7 bases, J lost 5 bases, and 15 bases lay in between. The CDR3 has 13 amino acids. CDR3 region: CASTDTGSDEQYF. DNA for the CDR3: TGTGCCAGCACAGACACAGGGTCCGACGAGCAGTACTTC.

CDR3: CASSVVSNTEAFF. In nucleotides, the CDR3 is TGTGCCAGCAGCGTAGTATCGAACACTGAAGCTTTCTTT. The chain couples TRBV9 to TRBJ1-1, with unresolved D. Trimming took 0 bases from V and 1 from J, leaving 4 bases between them. Germline CDR1 SGDLS, CDR2 YYNGEE. CDR3 length equals 13 residues.

The rearrangement uses TRBV13 and TRBJ2-3, with 10 bases lining up with TRBD1. CDR3 length equals 15 residues. V gave up 5 bases and J gave up 2 bases; unmatched junction bases: 4. Germline V gene sequence: CDR1 PRHDT, CDR2 FYEKMQ (reference sequence). As DNA, the CDR3 is TGTGCCAGCAGCACGGGACAGGGGAACACAGATACGCAGTATTTT. It codes for CASSTGQGNTDTQYF.

The genes are TRBV6-5 and TRBJ1-6; 8 bases agree with TRBD1. The J segment lost 4 bases and the V segment lost 6 bases, leaving 5 bases of the junction unmatched. The CDR3 totals 15 residues. Germline lookup yields CDR1 MNHEY and CDR2 SVGAGI. The CDR3 DNA reads as TGTGCCAGCAGGGTGACAGGGGAGTATAATTCACCCCTCCACTTT. Protein: CASRVTGEYNSPLHF.

This chain connects TRBV5-4 to TRBJ2-7; D not resolved. This CDR3 has 13 amino acids. Between the trimmed V and J ends, which lost 4 bases and 5 bases, there was a span of 13 bases. Germline CDR1 and CDR2: SGHNT and YYREEE (reference sequence). CDR3 protein: CASSPHNVHEQYF. The CDR3 DNA reads TGTGCCAGCAGCCCGCACAACGTCCACGAGCAGTACTTC.

The chain joins TRBV7-2 to TRBJ2-7, with D possibly matching TRBD2 (5 bases). Trimming left V 5 bases short and J 4 bases short, with 9 bases between. Germline V CDR1 and CDR2: SGHTA, FQGNSA. The CDR3 extends over 12 amino acids. The CDR3 sequence: CASSLRGYEQYF. CDR3 in DNA: TGTGCCAGCAGCCTTCGAGGGTACGAGCAGTACTTC.

CDR3 DNA sequence: TGTGCTAGTGGTTTGGGAGGACAGGGGTACAATGAGCAGTTCTTC. Residues: CASGLGGQGYNEQFF. This chain links TRBV12-5 with TRBJ2-1, with TRBD1 matching 9 bases. Per germline, CDR1 LGHNT and CDR2 FRNRAP. After removal of 1 base from V and 4 bases from J, the junction contained 2 bases not matched to a gene. This CDR3 comprises 15 residues.

In this sample, this clone turned up many times. The V call is TRBV11-1, the J call TRBJ1-2; 7 bases are shared with TRBD1. V shed 5 bases, J shed 7 bases, and the junction held 7 bases outside the gene matches. This CDR3 has 13 amino acids. In germline, CDR1 is SGHAT, CDR2 FQDESV (reference sequence). The CDR3 DNA reads as TGTGCCAGCAGCCTTACAGGGGAGGCTGGCTACACCTTC. Protein: CASSLTGEAGYTF.

The rearrangement uses TRBV24-1 and TRBJ2-2; D gene unclear. Germline CDR1 KGHDR, CDR2 SFDVKD. V lost 4 bases to trimming and J lost 5 bases, with 7 bases between them. CDR3 length equals 13 residues. As DNA, the CDR3 is TGTGCCACCAGTGAATACGGGACCGGGGAGCTGTTTTTT. Amino acid sequence: CATSEYGTGELFF.